A selection of T cell receptor beta chains follows, all from one sample in a study of shared clonotypes between healthy human individuals. Measured with immunoSEQ multiplex PCR; TCRdb has only the in-frame clones, and not every one. The table shows about 490,000 clones, with about 79% occurring only once. The sample was PBMCs. The receptors stem from a woman in her forties in good health. Some clones in this sample may be carry-over from other donors' samples. Each CDR3 is given with its conserved first and last residue. The D gene is left open where the match is weak. Only some rows state a clone size, as once, few, many or a class for expanded clones.

j_call d_call clone_size v_call cdr3_aa cdr3_nt
TRBJ2-3 NA NA TRBV29-1 CSGGRRGADTQYF TGCAGCGGGGGACGGCGGGGAGCAGATACGCAGTATTTT
TRBJ2-2 NA NA TRBV6-5 CASSYSTNTGELFF TGTGCCAGCAGTTACAGTACGAACACCGGGGAGCTGTTTTTT
TRBJ1-3 NA NA TRBV5-1 CASSLAGAGNTIYF TGCGCCAGCAGCTTGGCTGGGGCAGGAAACACCATATATTTT
TRBJ2-1 TRBD1 NA TRBV5-6 CASSFRQGSLYNEQFF TGTGCCAGCAGCTTCCGACAGGGGTCCCTTTACAATGAGCAGTTCTTC
TRBJ2-1 NA NA TRBV7-7 CASSLGIGLSNEQFF TGTGCTAGCAGCTTAGGAATAGGTCTATCCAATGAGCAGTTCTTC
TRBJ2-3 TRBD2 NA TRBV15 CATRGGRTTDTQYF TGTGCCACACGGGGGGGCAGGACGACAGATACGCAGTATTTT
TRBJ2-3 NA NA TRBV19 CASTQGLGTDTQYF TGTGCCAGTACCCAGGGCCTCGGCACAGATACGCAGTATTTT
TRBJ2-1 NA NA TRBV21-1 CASSKVISGSRIRNEQFF TGTGCCAGCAGCAAAGTAATTAGCGGGAGCAGGATCCGCAATGAGCAGTTCTTC
TRBJ1-2 NA NA TRBV6-6 CASSGNQGSQLYGYTF TGTGCCAGCAGTGGAAATCAGGGGTCCCAGCTCTATGGCTACACCTTC
TRBJ2-7 TRBD2 NA TRBV28 CASSQAGSYEQYF TGTGCCAGCAGTCAAGCGGGATCCTACGAGCAGTACTTC
TRBJ2-3 TRBD2 NA TRBV10-1 CASSDVGLAGGTDTQYF TGCGCCAGCAGTGATGTGGGACTAGCGGGAGGCACAGATACGCAGTATTTT
TRBJ1-5 NA NA TRBV28 CASSLRGAGNQPQHF TGTGCCAGCAGTTTAAGGGGGGCGGGCAATCAGCCCCAGCATTTT
TRBJ2-5 NA many TRBV7-9 CASSPRETQYF TGTGCCAGCAGCCCCCGGGAGACCCAGTACTTC
TRBJ1-6 NA NA TRBV6-5 CASSLQLGNSPLHF TGTGCCAGCAGCCTACAACTGGGGAATTCACCCCTCCACTTT
TRBJ2-2 TRBD2 NA TRBV5-1 CASMGLAGATGELFF TGCGCCAGCATGGGGCTAGCGGGAGCCACCGGGGAGCTGTTTTTT
TRBJ1-4 NA NA TRBV11-3 CASSLYPQGQSNEKLFF TGTGCCAGCAGCTTATATCCCCAAGGACAGTCGAATGAAAAACTGTTTTTT
TRBJ2-3 TRBD2 NA TRBV4-3 CASSQDRGGELDTDTQYF TGCGCCAGCAGCCAAGATCGGGGGGGGGAGTTAGATACAGATACGCAGTATTTT
TRBJ2-7 NA NA TRBV5-1 CASSFMAGAYEQYF TGCGCCAGCAGCTTTATGGCAGGGGCCTACGAGCAGTACTTC
TRBJ2-7 NA NA TRBV28 CASSLFAGNIYEQYF TGTGCCAGCAGTTTATTTGCCGGGAATATCTACGAGCAGTACTTC
TRBJ1-1 TRBD1 NA TRBV6-1 CASSIDRETEAFF TGTGCCAGCAGTATTGACAGGGAAACTGAAGCTTTCTTT
TRBJ1-4 NA NA TRBV19 CASSTGYRNEKLFF TGTGCCAGTAGCACAGGGTATCGTAATGAAAAACTGTTTTTT
TRBJ2-7 NA NA TRBV4-1 CASSQEAGYSSYEQYF TGCGCCAGCAGCCAAGAGGCAGGATATAGCTCCTACGAGCAGTACTTC
TRBJ1-1 TRBD1 NA TRBV7-8 CASSGGQGASTEAFF TGTGCCAGCAGCGGTGGACAGGGGGCTAGCACTGAAGCTTTCTTT
TRBJ2-2 TRBD1 NA TRBV7-2 CASSARQGIGELFF TGTGCCAGCAGCGCCCGACAGGGGATCGGGGAGCTGTTTTTT
TRBJ2-1 NA NA TRBV15 CATSRDQGSEQFF TGTGCCACCAGCAGAGATCAGGGTAGTGAGCAGTTCTTC
TRBJ2-7 NA NA TRBV6-5 CASRKTQGRHEQYF TGTGCCAGCAGAAAGACACAGGGACGGCACGAGCAGTACTTC
TRBJ1-1 TRBD1 NA TRBV5-8 CASSAFSGTGIANTEAFF TGTGCCAGCAGCGCATTCTCCGGGACAGGGATCGCGAACACTGAAGCTTTCTTT
TRBJ2-2 TRBD2 NA TRBV7-8 CASSLEREVTGELFF TGTGCCAGCAGCTTAGAGCGGGAGGTAACCGGGGAGCTGTTTTTT
TRBJ2-7 TRBD1 few TRBV5-8 CASSLTGGLYEQYF TGTGCCAGCAGCTTAACAGGGGGTTTATACGAGCAGTACTTC
TRBJ2-7 NA NA TRBV4-3 CASSQAFGLAYEQYF TGCGCCAGCAGCCAAGCTTTCGGCCTAGCGTACGAGCAGTACTTC
TRBJ1-4 NA NA TRBV14 CASSQDSILAETNEKLFF TGTGCCAGCAGCCAAGATAGCATCTTGGCAGAGACTAATGAAAAACTGTTTTTT
TRBJ1-3 NA NA TRBV7-2 CASSRGGTYSLGNTIYF TGTGCCAGCAGCCGCGGGGGGACCTACTCCTTAGGAAACACCATATATTTT
TRBJ2-3 NA few TRBV2 CASSELAGLSTDTQYF TGTGCCAGCAGTGAACTGGCAGGGCTTAGCACAGATACGCAGTATTTT
TRBJ1-5 NA once TRBV27 CASSPGGWGGQPQHF TGTGCCAGCAGCCCCGGCGGGTGGGGGGGTCAGCCCCAGCATTTT
TRBJ2-1 TRBD2 NA TRBV30 CAWASLTSGRGGQFF TGTGCTTGGGCCTCCTTGACTAGCGGGAGGGGGGGGCAGTTCTTC
TRBJ1-4 NA NA TRBV28 CASRPQGGSEKLFF TGTGCCAGCAGACCCCAGGGCGGGAGTGAAAAACTGTTTTTT
TRBJ2-5 NA few TRBV7-2 CASSLVGLAETQYF TGTGCCAGCAGCTTAGTGGGACTTGCCGAGACCCAGTACTTC